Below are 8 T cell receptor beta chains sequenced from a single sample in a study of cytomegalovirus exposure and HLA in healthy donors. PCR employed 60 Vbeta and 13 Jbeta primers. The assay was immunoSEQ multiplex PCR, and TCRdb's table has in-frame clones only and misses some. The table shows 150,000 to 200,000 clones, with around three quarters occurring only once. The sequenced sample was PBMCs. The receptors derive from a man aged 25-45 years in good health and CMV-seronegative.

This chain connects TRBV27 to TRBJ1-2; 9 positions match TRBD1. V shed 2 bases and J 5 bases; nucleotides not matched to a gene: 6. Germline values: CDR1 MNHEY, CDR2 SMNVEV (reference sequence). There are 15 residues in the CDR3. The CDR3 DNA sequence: TGTGCCAGCAGTTTAAACTCCGGGACAGGGTATGGCTACACCTTC. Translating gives CASSLNSGTGYGYTF.

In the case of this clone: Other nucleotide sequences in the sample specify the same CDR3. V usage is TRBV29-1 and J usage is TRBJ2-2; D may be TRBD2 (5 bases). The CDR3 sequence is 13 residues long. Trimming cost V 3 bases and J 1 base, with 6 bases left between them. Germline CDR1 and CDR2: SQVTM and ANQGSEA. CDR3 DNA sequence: TGCAGCGTTGATCGGGGGAACACCGGGGAGCTGTTTTTT. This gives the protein CSVDRGNTGELFF.

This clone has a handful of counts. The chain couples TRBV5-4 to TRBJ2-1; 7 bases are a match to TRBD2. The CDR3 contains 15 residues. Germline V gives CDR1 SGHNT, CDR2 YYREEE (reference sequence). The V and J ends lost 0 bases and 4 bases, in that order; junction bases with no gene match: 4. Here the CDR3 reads CASSLELARYNEQFF. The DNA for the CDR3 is TGTGCCAGCAGCTTGGAACTAGCGAGATACAATGAGCAGTTCTTC.

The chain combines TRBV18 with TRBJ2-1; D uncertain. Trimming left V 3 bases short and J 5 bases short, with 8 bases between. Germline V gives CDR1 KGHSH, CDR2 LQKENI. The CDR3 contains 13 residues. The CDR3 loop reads CASSPREDNEQFF. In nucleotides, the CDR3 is TGTGCCAGCTCACCGCGAGAGGACAATGAGCAGTTCTTC.

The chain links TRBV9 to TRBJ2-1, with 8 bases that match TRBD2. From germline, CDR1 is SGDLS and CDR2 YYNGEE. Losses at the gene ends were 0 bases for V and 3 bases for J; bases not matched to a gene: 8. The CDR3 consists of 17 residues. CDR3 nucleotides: TGTGCCAGCAGCGTAGATGGGGCGGGAGGCCGCTACAATGAGCAGTTCTTC. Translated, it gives CASSVDGAGGRYNEQFF.

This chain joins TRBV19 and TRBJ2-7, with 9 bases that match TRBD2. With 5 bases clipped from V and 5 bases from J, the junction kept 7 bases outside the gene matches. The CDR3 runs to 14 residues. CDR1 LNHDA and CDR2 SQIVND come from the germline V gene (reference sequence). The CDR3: CASSYTGTSHEQYF. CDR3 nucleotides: TGTGCCAGTAGTTATACCGGGACTAGCCACGAGCAGTACTTC.

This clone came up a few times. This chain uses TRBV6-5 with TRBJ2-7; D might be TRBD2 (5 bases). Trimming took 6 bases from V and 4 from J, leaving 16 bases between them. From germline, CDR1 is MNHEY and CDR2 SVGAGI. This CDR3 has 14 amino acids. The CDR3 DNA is TGTGCCAGCAGCCCGGCCGGGGTCGGGTACGAGCAGTACTTC. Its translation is CASSPAGVGYEQYF.

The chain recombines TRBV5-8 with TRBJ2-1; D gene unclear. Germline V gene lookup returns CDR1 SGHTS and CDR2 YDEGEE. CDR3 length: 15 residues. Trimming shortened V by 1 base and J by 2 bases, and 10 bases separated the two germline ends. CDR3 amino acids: CASSLLRGAYNEQFF. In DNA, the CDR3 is TGTGCCAGCAGCTTGCTCCGAGGCGCCTACAATGAGCAGTTCTTC.